The rows below give T cell receptor beta chains drawn from one sample of a study of a mutant IDH1 vaccine in newly diagnosed glioma. For these receptors, no antigen is known. TCRdb keeps only in-frame clones here, not all; method: immunoSEQ multiplex PCR. The sample records nearly 55,000 clones, around 84% being singletons. Sequencing was performed on PBMCs, taken from a glioma patient whose treatment included an IDH1 peptide vaccine. Receptor source: a young woman with glioma. The CDR3 runs from the conserved cysteine through the conserved F or W. D genes are given only for firm matches. Not all rows give a size; the values are once, few, many and, for expanded clones, a class.

v_call	clone_size	j_call	d_call	cdr3_nt	cdr3_aa
TRBV2	few	TRBJ1-1	.	TGTGCCAGCCACATCATGAACACTGAAGCTTTCTTT	CASHIMNTEAFF
TRBV7-7	.	TRBJ2-1	.	TGTGCCAGCAGCCCAGGACTCCCTAATTACAATGAGCAGTTCTTC	CASSPGLPNYNEQFF
TRBV25-1	.	TRBJ2-1	.	TGTGCCAGCAGTTTGGCAGACACCTACAATGAGCAGTTCTTC	CASSLADTYNEQFF
TRBV5-1	.	TRBJ2-7	.	TGCGCCAGCAGCTTGGAGTATGGCCTCTACGAGCAGTACTTC	CASSLEYGLYEQYF
TRBV9	.	TRBJ2-5	.	TGTGCCAGCAGCCGGCCGGGACGAACAGAGACCCAGTACTTC	CASSRPGRTETQYF
TRBV27	once	TRBJ2-7	.	TGTGCCAGCAGTCCCCAGGGAGTCCCCGTCGAGCAGTACTTC	CASSPQGVPVEQYF
TRBV6-1	.	TRBJ2-3	TRBD2	TGTGCCAGCAGTTTCCGGACTAGCGGCACAGATACGCAGTATTTT	CASSFRTSGTDTQYF
TRBV30	.	TRBJ2-7	TRBD2	TGTGCCTGGAGTGTACGACTAGCGGGAGACGAGCAGTACTTC	CAWSVRLAGDEQYF
TRBV7-2	.	TRBJ2-7	.	TGTGCCAGCAGCTTAGGGCCAGGGGAGAGCTTCTACGAGCAGTACTTC	CASSLGPGESFYEQYF
TRBV30	few	TRBJ1-5	.	TGTGCCTGGAGCCACGGGACAACGGGTCAGCCCCAGCATTTT	CAWSHGTTGQPQHF
TRBV29-1	.	TRBJ2-3	TRBD2	TGCAGCGTCGGTACTAGCGGGGGTTACACAGATACGCAGTATTTT	CSVGTSGGYTDTQYF
TRBV7-2	.	TRBJ2-7	.	TGTGCCAGCAGCCCAGGAGGGGCTAGTTCCTACGAGCAGTACTTC	CASSPGGASSYEQYF
TRBV5-1	.	TRBJ2-1	TRBD2	TGCGCCAGCAGCTTACGCGGGGGGGCGAACAATGAGCAGTTCTTC	CASSLRGGANNEQFF
TRBV7-8	.	TRBJ1-2	TRBD1	TGTGCCAGCAGCAGGAGACAGGGATTCAACTATGGCTACACCTTC	CASSRRQGFNYGYTF
TRBV5-4	.	TRBJ2-7	.	TGTGCCAGCAGCGCCCCCCTCGGCGGCACTTACGAGCAGTACTTC	CASSAPLGGTYEQYF
TRBV6-1	.	TRBJ2-7	TRBD2	TGTGCCAGCAAGGGATCTCTAGCGGAGACCTACGAGCAGTACTTC	CASKGSLAETYEQYF
TRBV2	.	TRBJ2-1	TRBD2	TGTGCCAGCAGTGAAGGGCTAGCGGTTAACAATGAGCAGTTCTTC	CASSEGLAVNNEQFF
TRBV27	.	TRBJ2-1	TRBD2	TGTGCCAGCAGTTTACTCGAACTAGCGGGATTCGGTGAGCAGTTCTTC	CASSLLELAGFGEQFF
TRBV5-1	.	TRBJ2-1	TRBD2	TGCGCCAGCAGCTGGGGGGCCCTAGCGGGATTAGGACGGAATGAGCAGTTCTTC	CASSWGALAGLGRNEQFF
TRBV27	.	TRBJ2-2	.	TGTGCCAGCAGTTTATATTTTACCGGGGAGCTGTTTTTT	CASSLYFTGELFF
TRBV15	.	TRBJ1-5	.	TGTGCCACCAGCCGAGGCCGCGATCAGCCCCAGCATTTT	CATSRGRDQPQHF
TRBV6-1	.	TRBJ2-2	.	TGTGCCAGCAGAACGACACCTGGGTCGGGGGAGCTGTTTTTT	CASRTTPGSGELFF
TRBV27	.	TRBJ1-2	.	TGTGCCAGCAGTTTAGCGGGGATGGTACATTACACCTTC	CASSLAGMVHYTF
TRBV9	.	TRBJ1-2	.	TGTGCCAGCAGCGTGGGTACTGAGAGCTATGGCTACACCTTC	CASSVGTESYGYTF
TRBV9	.	TRBJ1-3	TRBD1	TGTGCCAGCAGCCCAGGGGGCGAGATCGGAGGAAACACCATATATTTT	CASSPGGEIGGNTIYF
TRBV25-1	.	TRBJ1-4	.	TGTGCCAGCAGCGGGGGAGGAGGTCGAAAACTGTTTTTT	CASSGGGGRKLFF
TRBV11-2	.	TRBJ1-1	TRBD1	TGTGCCAGCAGCTCGAGGGGGCGGATCGACACTGAAGCTTTCTTT	CASSSRGRIDTEAFF
TRBV10-3	.	TRBJ2-1	.	TGTGCCGTCGGGTTGGGGGATGAGCAGTTCTTC	CAVGLGDEQFF
TRBV29-1	.	TRBJ2-7	TRBD2	TGCAGCGTTGAACTAGGGACTAGCGAGTCCTACGAGCAGTACTTC	CSVELGTSESYEQYF
TRBV19	.	TRBJ2-2	.	TGTGCCAGTAGTGGAAGTATGATCCCCGGGGAGCTGTTTTTT	CASSGSMIPGELFF
TRBV18	few	TRBJ1-1	.	TGTGCCAGCTCACCACCCCGCCGATTGGGCGGAAACACTGAAGCTTTCTTT	CASSPPRRLGGNTEAFF
TRBV15	.	TRBJ2-5	TRBD2	TGTGCCACCAGCCCAAGCTACCGGACTAGCGGAGAGACCCAGTACTTC	CATSPSYRTSGETQYF
TRBV29-1	once	TRBJ2-4	.	TGCAGCGCCCTCTTAGGACAGCGCTTGGGCAAAAACATTCAGTACTTC	CSALLGQRLGKNIQYF
TRBV7-9	.	TRBJ2-7	TRBD2	TGTGCCAGCAGTGGGGGGGGGTCCTACGAGCAGTACTTC	CASSGGGSYEQYF
TRBV29-1	.	TRBJ1-1	.	TGCAGCGTGGCCCGGGGTACGACTGAAGCTTTCTTT	CSVARGTTEAFF
TRBV13	.	TRBJ1-5	TRBD1	TGTGCCAGCAGCTTCGGGACAGGGGGCGTTCAGCCCCAGCATTTT	CASSFGTGGVQPQHF
TRBV27	once	TRBJ2-1	TRBD2	TGTGCCAGCAGCCCTCCTAGCGGGAGCAGGGGGAATGAGCAGTTCTTC	CASSPPSGSRGNEQFF
TRBV4-1	.	TRBJ1-2	.	TGCGCCAGCAGCCAAGAACTCACAGGGCGGAACTATGGCTACACCTTC	CASSQELTGRNYGYTF
TRBV6-5	.	TRBJ1-5	.	TGTGCCAGCGGGTCCTTGCAGCCCCAGCATTTT	CASGSLQPQHF
TRBV18	.	TRBJ1-5	.	TGTGCCAGCTCACCATTAGCCAGTCAGCCCCAGCATTTT	CASSPLASQPQHF
TRBV5-1	.	TRBJ1-1	.	TGCGCCAGCAGCTTGGCCTCGGGGAACACTGAAGCTTTCTTT	CASSLASGNTEAFF
TRBV6-1	.	TRBJ1-4	.	TGTGCCAGCAGTGTATGGCCTATCCCGGCGAATGAAAAACTGTTTTTT	CASSVWPIPANEKLFF
TRBV7-9	.	TRBJ1-1	.	TGTGCCAGCAGCTCCTTCCGGGGCAACACTGAAGCTTTCTTT	CASSSFRGNTEAFF
TRBV7-7	.	TRBJ2-5	.	TGTGCTAGCAGCGTTACAGGGTTGGGAGAGACCCAGTACTTC	CASSVTGLGETQYF
TRBV30	.	TRBJ2-7	.	TGTGCCTGGAGTAACGCCCAGGGCTACGAGCAGTACTTC	CAWSNAQGYEQYF
TRBV10-3	.	TRBJ2-7	TRBD1	TGTGCCATCAGTGAGCCGGGACAGGGACGCTACGAGCAGTACTTC	CAISEPGQGRYEQYF
TRBV7-2	.	TRBJ1-5	.	TGTGCCAGCAGCTTAGGGGATAGGGAGAGTCAGCCCCAGCATTTT	CASSLGDRESQPQHF
TRBV5-1	.	TRBJ2-7	TRBD1	TGCGCCAGCAGCTTGTTCCTTTGGAACAGGGGGGCCCACGAGCAGTACTTC	CASSLFLWNRGAHEQYF
TRBV11-2	few	TRBJ2-7	TRBD1	TGTGCCAGCAGCGTTTCCGGGACAGGGGCGGGAGAGCAGTACTTC	CASSVSGTGAGEQYF
TRBV9	.	TRBJ1-3	.	TGTGCCAGCAGGGGGGGGCGCTCTGGAAACACCATATATTTT	CASRGGRSGNTIYF
TRBV12-5	.	TRBJ1-1	TRBD1	TGTGCTAGTGGTAGGGGACAGACGAACACTGAAGCTTTCTTT	CASGRGQTNTEAFF
TRBV30	.	TRBJ2-5	.	TGTGCCTGGAGTATTCGGCCTCAAGAGACCCAGTACTTC	CAWSIRPQETQYF
TRBV19	.	TRBJ1-2	.	TGTGCCAGTAAGGAGGGGTTTGACTATGGCTACACCTTC	CASKEGFDYGYTF
TRBV11-1	.	TRBJ2-5	.	TGTGCCAGCAGCTTACAACAGCTCTCCAGTGGGACCCAGTACTTC	CASSLQQLSSGTQYF
TRBV19	.	TRBJ1-2	.	TGTGCCAGTAGGCCGGGACTCTATGGCTACACCTTC	CASRPGLYGYTF